Listed here are 5 T cell receptor beta chains from one sample, sequenced in a study of blood T cell repertoires in COVID-19. Method: immunoSEQ multiplex PCR; TCRdb's copy keeps in-frame clones and lacks some. Among fewer than 350,000 clones listed, about nine tenths were seen once. The specimen was PBMCs or T cells enriched from blood (not recorded which). The receptors here all came from a man in his 60s who had recovered from COVID-19.

The chain combines TRBV6-5 with TRBJ1-6; D might be TRBD1 (5 bases). The V gene's germline CDR1 is MNHEY and CDR2 SVGAGI. This CDR3 has 16 amino acids. Trimming took 4 bases from V and 5 from J, leaving 15 bases between them. In DNA form, the CDR3 reads TGTGCCAGCAGTTCAAAAGACAGAATAAATAATTCACCCCTCCACTTT. It is translated as CASSSKDRINNSPLHF.

The chain couples TRBV16 to TRBJ2-2; D gene uncertain. V was shortened by 1 base and J by 4 bases, with 7 bases between the two germline ends. Germline V gives CDR1 KGHSY, CDR2 FQNENV. This CDR3 has 14 amino acids. The chain's CDR3 is CASSQLQITGELFF. The CDR3 coding sequence is TGTGCCAGCAGCCAATTACAGATCACCGGGGAGCTGTTTTTT.

J is TRBJ1-6 and V is TRBV7-9, with D perhaps matching TRBD1 (5 bases). Germline V gene sequence: CDR1 SEHNR, CDR2 FQNEAQ (reference sequence). The CDR3 is made up of 14 amino acids. V gave up 4 bases and J gave up 7 bases, with 11 bases separating them. CDR3 sequence (DNA): TGTGCCAGCAGCTCCGCTACAGGAAATTCACCCCTCCACTTT. As protein: CASSSATGNSPLHF.

The genes are TRBV15 and TRBJ2-5; D is ambiguous. The CDR3 loop spans 13 amino acids. Trimming removed 0 bases at V and 3 bases at J, with 5 bases between. Germline CDR1 and CDR2: LNHNV and YYDKDF (reference sequence). CDR3 sequence reads: CATSRDRKETQYF. For the CDR3, the DNA is TGTGCCACCAGCAGAGATAGAAAAGAGACCCAGTACTTC.

This clone was found once. The V gene is TRBV28, the J gene TRBJ1-4; 8 bases align to TRBD1. The CDR3 has 15 amino acids. Per the germline V gene, CDR1 is MDHEN and CDR2 is SYDVKM. The ends lost 6 bases at V and 7 bases at J; junction bases unmatched: 10. DNA for the CDR3: TGTGCCAGCAGACAACGCGGGACAGGATTTGAAAAACTGTTTTTT. Its translation is CASRQRGTGFEKLFF.